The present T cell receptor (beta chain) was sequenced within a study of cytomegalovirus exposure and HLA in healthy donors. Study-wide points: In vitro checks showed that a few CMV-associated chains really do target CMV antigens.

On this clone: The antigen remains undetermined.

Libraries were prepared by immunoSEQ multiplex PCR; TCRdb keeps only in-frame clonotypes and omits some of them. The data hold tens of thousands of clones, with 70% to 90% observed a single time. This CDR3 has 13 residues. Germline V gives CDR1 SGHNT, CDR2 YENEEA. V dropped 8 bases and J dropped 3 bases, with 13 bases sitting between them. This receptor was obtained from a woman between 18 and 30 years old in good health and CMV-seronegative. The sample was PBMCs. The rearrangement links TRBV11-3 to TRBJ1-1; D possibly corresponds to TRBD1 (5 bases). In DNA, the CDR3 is TGTGCCAGCTCCAGGCAGGGTGACACTGAAGCTTTCTTT. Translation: CASSRQGDTEAFF.